The clone carrying this TCR beta chain occurred once. This sample was taken from a study of control samples from healthy donors and cancer patients. Per the germline V gene, CDR1 is SGHRS and CDR2 is YFSETQ. The CDR3 is 15 amino acids. The V end was cut by 0 bases, the J end by 8 bases, with 18 bases between. Profiling relied on immunoSEQ multiplex PCR, and the TCRdb table lists in-frame clones only, not all of them. The repertoire holds roughly 150,000 clones, 93% seen once, with about 2.4% in the top ten. Sequencing was carried out using blood. The chain carries TRBV5-1 and TRBJ2-7; D is possibly TRBD2 (6 bases). The clonotype was recovered from a man aged 50-59 years in good health. In DNA, the CDR3 is TGCGCCAGCAGCTTGGGACTAGAGGGGCAATTGAAGCAGTACTTC. Amino acids: CASSLGLEGQLKQYF.